Listed below are T cell receptor beta chains from one sample, sequenced in a study of regulatory T cells in long-lasting Graves disease. TCRdb redid the calling of the multiplex PCR reads with MiXCR, one entry per CDR3 protein. The data contain 300,000 to 350,000 distinct CDR3 sequences, 15% to 20% of them seen just once; the ten biggest clones take up 29%. The specimen was peripheral blood mononuclear cells (PBMCs), collected when the disease was refractory, from a patient treated with antithyroid drugs. These receptors originate from a female donor with Graves disease. CDR3s include the opening cysteine and the closing phenylalanine or tryptophan. The D gene is left open where the match is weak. Clone size is given for some rows only: seen once, a few or many times, or a class if the clone is expanded.

d_call	clone_size	j_call	v_call	cdr3_nt	cdr3_aa
NA	NA	TRBJ1-6	TRBV18	TGTGCCAGCTCACCTTCAACAGGGAAGGGCTCACCCCTCCACTTT	CASSPSTGKGSPLHF
TRBD1	few	TRBJ1-2	TRBV6-1	TGTGCCAGCACCCGAATGATACAGGGGCAGAATGGCTACACCTTC	CASTRMIQGQNGYTF
TRBD1	NA	TRBJ1-5	TRBV4-2	TGTGCCAGCAGCCGGTTCGGGACAGGGGGCGTTCAGCCCCAGCATTTT	CASSRFGTGGVQPQHF
NA	many	TRBJ1-2	TRBV6-2/TRBV6-3	TGTGCCAGCAGTTACATGGCAGGGAACCAAAACCGTGGCTACACCTTC	CASSYMAGNQNRGYTF
TRBD2	few	TRBJ2-7	TRBV11-2	TGTGCCAGCAGCCGGGGACTAGCGGGAGGGGGCGAGCAGCACTTC	CASSRGLAGGGEQHF
NA	NA	TRBJ1-5	TRBV6-1	TGTGCCAGCAGTGGAGTAGGACTCAGCAATCAGCCCCAGCATTTT	CASSGVGLSNQPQHF
NA	NA	TRBJ2-5	TRBV30	TGTGCCTGGAGTGTACTGGGCGGCCAAGAGACCCAGTACTTC	CAWSVLGGQETQYF
NA	few	TRBJ2-7	TRBV24-1	TGTGCCACCAGTGCGGACGGCTACGAGCAGTACTTC	CATSADGYEQYF
NA	many	TRBJ1-4	TRBV7-8	TGTGCCGCCCGGGGGAGAACTAATGAAAAACTGTTTTTT	CAARGRTNEKLFF
NA	many	TRBJ1-2	TRBV20-1	TGCAGTGCTAGAGATCTGAGGGGGGAGTTGGGCTATGGCTACACCTTC	CSARDLRGELGYGYTF
NA	few	TRBJ2-7	TRBV12-3/TRBV12-4	TGTGCCAGCAGTTTGGCCGGGGCCAGGGGCCTCGAGCAGTACTTC	CASSLAGARGLEQYF
NA	many	TRBJ2-2	TRBV3-1	TGTGCCACCCGCGAGCAGGGGTACACCGGGGAGCTGTTTTTT	CATREQGYTGELFF
NA	many	TRBJ1-1	TRBV11-3	TGTGCCAGCAGCCTACAAACTCCGACTATCGTGGTGAACACTGAAGCTTTCTTT	CASSLQTPTIVVNTEAFF
TRBD1	NA	TRBJ2-1	TRBV7-9	TGTGCCAGCAGCCTACGAGGGACAGGTCTGAATGAGCAGTTCTTC	CASSLRGTGLNEQFF
NA	few	TRBJ2-4	TRBV29-1	TGCAGCGTCGCAATGAGGGCCAAAAACATTCAGTACTTC	CSVAMRAKNIQYF
NA	NA	TRBJ2-7	TRBV7-3	TGTGCCAGCAGCTTAAATCTTGATCATGACCCTAAGTTCTACGAGCAGTACTTC	CASSLNLDHDPKFYEQYF
TRBD1	many	TRBJ1-1	TRBV2	TGTGCCAGCAGTACGCGGACAGGGAAAGCTTTCTTT	CASSTRTGKAFF
NA	few	TRBJ1-2	TRBV4-1	TGCGCCAGCAGCCAACCGATGACAGGAGACAAGAAAGGCTACACCTTC	CASSQPMTGDKKGYTF
NA	few	TRBJ2-7	TRBV29-1	TGCAGCGTTGCGTGGCGACAGAAAATCTACGAGCAGTACTTC	CSVAWRQKIYEQYF
NA	many	TRBJ1-5	TRBV7-8	TGTGCCAGCAGCCCCGAGGGGAGACAAAGCAATCAGCCCCAGCATTTT	CASSPEGRQSNQPQHF
NA	NA	TRBJ2-4	TRBV7-8	TGTGCCAGCAGCCCTCGCGGCGGTCTAGCCAAAAACATTCAGTACTTC	CASSPRGGLAKNIQYF
TRBD1	many	TRBJ1-1	TRBV2	TGTGCCAGCAGACAGGGGGTGAACACTGAAGCTTTCTTT	CASRQGVNTEAFF
NA	NA	TRBJ2-2	TRBV7-9	TGTGCCAGCAGCTTGGGTCAGGGAAGCCGAAACACCGGGGAGCTGTTTTTT	CASSLGQGSRNTGELFF
NA	many	TRBJ2-5	TRBV7-9	TGTGCCAGCAGCTCACAGAGGGGGCAAGAGACCCAGTACTTC	CASSSQRGQETQYF